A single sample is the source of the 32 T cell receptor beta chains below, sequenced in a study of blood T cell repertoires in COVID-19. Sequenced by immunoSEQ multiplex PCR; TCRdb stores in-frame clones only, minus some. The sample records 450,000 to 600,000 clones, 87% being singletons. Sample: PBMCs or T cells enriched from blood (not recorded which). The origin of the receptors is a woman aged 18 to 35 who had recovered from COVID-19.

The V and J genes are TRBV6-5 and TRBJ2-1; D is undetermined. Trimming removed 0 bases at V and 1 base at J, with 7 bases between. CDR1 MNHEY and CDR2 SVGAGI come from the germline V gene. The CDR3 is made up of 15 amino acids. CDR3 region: CASSYSGSSYNEQFF. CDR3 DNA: TGTGCCAGCAGTTACTCGGGCAGTTCCTACAATGAGCAGTTCTTC.

The CDR3 DNA sequence: TGCGCCAGCAGCCAAGTTGGCGGACTAGACGATGAGCAGTTCTTC. Translated: CASSQVGGLDDEQFF. The gene calls are TRBV4-1 and TRBJ2-1; 7 nucleotides match TRBD2. This CDR3 is 15 amino acids long. J lost 8 bases, V lost 1 base, and 8 bases had no gene match. Germline V gene sequence: CDR1 MGHRA, CDR2 YSYEKL.

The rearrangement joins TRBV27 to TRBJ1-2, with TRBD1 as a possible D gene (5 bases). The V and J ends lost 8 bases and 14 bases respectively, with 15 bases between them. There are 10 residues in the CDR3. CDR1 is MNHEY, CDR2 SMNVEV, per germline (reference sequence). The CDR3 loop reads CASGGGSLTF. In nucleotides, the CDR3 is TGTGCCAGCGGGGGGGGGAGTCTGACCTTC.

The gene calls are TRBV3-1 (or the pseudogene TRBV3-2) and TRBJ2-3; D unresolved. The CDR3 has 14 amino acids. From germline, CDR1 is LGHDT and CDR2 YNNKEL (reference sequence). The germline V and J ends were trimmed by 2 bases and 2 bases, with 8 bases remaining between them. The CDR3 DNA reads TGTGCCAGCAGCCAACTGAGTACCACAGATACGCAGTATTTT. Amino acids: CASSQLSTTDTQYF.

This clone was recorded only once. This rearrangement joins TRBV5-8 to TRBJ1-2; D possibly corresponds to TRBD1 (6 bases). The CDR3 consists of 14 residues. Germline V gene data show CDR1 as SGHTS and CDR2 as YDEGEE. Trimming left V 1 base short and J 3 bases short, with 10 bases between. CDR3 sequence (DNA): TGTGCCAGCAGCTTGACAGGGAAGGACTATGGCTACACCTTC. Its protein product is CASSLTGKDYGYTF.

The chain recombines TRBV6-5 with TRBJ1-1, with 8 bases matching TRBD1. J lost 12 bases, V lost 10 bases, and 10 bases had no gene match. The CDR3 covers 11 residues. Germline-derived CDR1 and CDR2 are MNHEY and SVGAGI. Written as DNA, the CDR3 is TGTGCCACTGAGACAGGGGTCGGGACTTTCTTT. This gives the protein CATETGVGTFF.

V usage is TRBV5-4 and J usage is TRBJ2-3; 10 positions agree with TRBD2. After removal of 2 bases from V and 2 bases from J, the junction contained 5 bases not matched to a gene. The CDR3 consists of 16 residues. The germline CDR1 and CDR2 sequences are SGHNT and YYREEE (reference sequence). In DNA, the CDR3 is TGTGCCAGCAGCTTTGGTAGCGGGGGGTTCACAGATACGCAGTATTTT. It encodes CASSFGSGGFTDTQYF.

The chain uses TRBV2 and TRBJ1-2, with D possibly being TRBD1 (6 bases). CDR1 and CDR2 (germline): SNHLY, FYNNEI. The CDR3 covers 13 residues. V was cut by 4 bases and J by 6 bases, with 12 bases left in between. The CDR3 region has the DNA TGTGCCAGCAGTGTGAGGACAGAGGATGGCTACACCTTC. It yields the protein CASSVRTEDGYTF.

The CDR3 loop is CSVGAGVSYGYTF. CDR3 coding DNA: TGCAGCGTTGGAGCGGGCGTAAGCTATGGCTACACCTTC. The chain has TRBV29-1 and TRBJ1-2, with unresolved D. The CDR3 runs 13 residues. Trimming removed 4 bases at V and 4 bases at J, with 13 bases between. CDR1 and CDR2 (germline): SQVTM, ANQGSEA.

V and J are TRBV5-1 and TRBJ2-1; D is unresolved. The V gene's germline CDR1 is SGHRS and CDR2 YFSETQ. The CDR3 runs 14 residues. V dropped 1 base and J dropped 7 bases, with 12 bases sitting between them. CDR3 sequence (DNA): TGCGCCAGCAGCTTGACGGTGTCAGCGAATGAGCAGTTCTTC. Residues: CASSLTVSANEQFF.

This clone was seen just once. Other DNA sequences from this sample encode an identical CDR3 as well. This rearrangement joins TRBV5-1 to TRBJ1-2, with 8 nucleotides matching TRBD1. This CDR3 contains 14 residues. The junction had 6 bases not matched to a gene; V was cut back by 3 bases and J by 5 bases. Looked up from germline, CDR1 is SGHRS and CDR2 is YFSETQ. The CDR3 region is CASSSTGGGYGYTF. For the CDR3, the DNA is TGCGCCAGCAGCTCCACAGGGGGAGGGTATGGCTACACCTTC.

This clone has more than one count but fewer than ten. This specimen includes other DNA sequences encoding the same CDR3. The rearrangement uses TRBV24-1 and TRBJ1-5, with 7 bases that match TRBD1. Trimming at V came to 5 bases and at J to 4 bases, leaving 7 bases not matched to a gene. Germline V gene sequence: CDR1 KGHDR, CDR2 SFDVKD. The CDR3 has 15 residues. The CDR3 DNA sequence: TGTGCCACCAGTGGTGAGGGGGCAGGTAATCAGCCCCAGCATTTT. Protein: CATSGEGAGNQPQHF.

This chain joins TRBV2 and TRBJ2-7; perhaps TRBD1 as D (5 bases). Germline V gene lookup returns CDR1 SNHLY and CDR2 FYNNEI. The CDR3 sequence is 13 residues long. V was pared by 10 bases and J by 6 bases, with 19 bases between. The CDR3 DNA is TGTGCCATACCCGGCCAGGGTAAAGGCGAGCAGTACTTC. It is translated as CAIPGQGKGEQYF.

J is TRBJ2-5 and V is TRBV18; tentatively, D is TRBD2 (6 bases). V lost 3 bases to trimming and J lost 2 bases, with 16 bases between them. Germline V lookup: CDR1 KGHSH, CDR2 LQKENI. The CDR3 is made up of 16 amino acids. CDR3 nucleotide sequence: TGTGCCAGCTCACCCTACACCGGGACTTCTCAAGAGACCCAGTACTTC. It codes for CASSPYTGTSQETQYF.

The CDR3 nucleotides are TGTGCCAGCAGCAAAGGCCCAGGGGTCGGACGGTTGACTGAAGCTTTCTTT. This encodes CASSKGPGVGRLTEAFF. V usage is TRBV21-1 and J usage is TRBJ1-1; the DNA was not used to check the table's D call, TRBD1. TRBV21-1 is labeled a pseudogene. The CDR3 is made up of 17 amino acids.

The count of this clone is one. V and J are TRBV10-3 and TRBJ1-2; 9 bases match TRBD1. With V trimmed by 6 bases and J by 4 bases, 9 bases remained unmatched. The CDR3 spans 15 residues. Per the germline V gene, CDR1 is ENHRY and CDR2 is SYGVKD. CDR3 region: CAISMDRGEVYGYTF. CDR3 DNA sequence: TGTGCCATCAGCATGGACAGGGGTGAGGTCTATGGCTACACCTTC.

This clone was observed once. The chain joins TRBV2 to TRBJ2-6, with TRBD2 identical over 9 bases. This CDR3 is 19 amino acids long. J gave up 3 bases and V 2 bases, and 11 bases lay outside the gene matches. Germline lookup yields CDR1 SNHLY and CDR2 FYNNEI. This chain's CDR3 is CASSELGLAGNGGANVLTF. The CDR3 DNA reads TGTGCCAGCAGTGAACTTGGGCTAGCGGGGAATGGTGGGGCCAACGTCCTGACTTTC.

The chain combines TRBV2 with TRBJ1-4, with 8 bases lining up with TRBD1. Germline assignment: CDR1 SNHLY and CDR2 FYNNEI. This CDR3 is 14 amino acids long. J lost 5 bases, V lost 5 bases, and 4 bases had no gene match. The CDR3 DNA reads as TGTGCCAGCAGTTTCGACAGGGGCAATGAAAAACTGTTTTTT. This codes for CASSFDRGNEKLFF.

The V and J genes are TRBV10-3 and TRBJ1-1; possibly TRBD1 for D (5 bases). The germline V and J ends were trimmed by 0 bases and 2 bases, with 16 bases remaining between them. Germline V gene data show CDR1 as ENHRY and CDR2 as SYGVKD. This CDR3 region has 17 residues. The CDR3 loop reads CAISESQGIAENTEAFF. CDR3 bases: TGTGCCATCAGTGAGTCCCAGGGTATAGCGGAAAACACTGAAGCTTTCTTT.

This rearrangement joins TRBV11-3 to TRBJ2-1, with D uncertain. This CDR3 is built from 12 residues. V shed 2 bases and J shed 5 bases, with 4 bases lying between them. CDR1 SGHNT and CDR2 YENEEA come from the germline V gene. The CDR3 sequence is CASSLLDNEQFF. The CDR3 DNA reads TGTGCCAGCAGCTTACTTGACAATGAGCAGTTCTTC.

The CDR3 reads CASSWGTGQGAADTQYF. The DNA of the CDR3 is TGTGCCAGCAGCTGGGGTACAGGACAGGGGGCAGCAGATACGCAGTATTTT. J is TRBJ2-3 and V is TRBV13; the match to TRBD1 covers 11 bases. Per the germline V gene, CDR1 is PRHDT and CDR2 is FYEKMQ (reference sequence). The CDR3 is 17 amino acids. The V and J ends lost 4 bases and 4 bases, in that order; junction bases with no gene match: 10.

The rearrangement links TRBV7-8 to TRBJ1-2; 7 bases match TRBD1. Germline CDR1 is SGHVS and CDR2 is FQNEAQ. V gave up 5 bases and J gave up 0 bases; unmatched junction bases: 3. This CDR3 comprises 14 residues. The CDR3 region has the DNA TGTGCCAGCAGCGAACAGGGGACTAACTATGGCTACACCTTC. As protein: CASSEQGTNYGYTF. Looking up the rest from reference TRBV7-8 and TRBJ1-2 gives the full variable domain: GAGVSQSPRYKVAKRGQDVALRCDPISGHVSLFWYQQALGQGPEFLTYFQNEAQLDKSGLPSDRFFAERPEGSVSTLKIQRTQQEDSAVYLCASSEQGTNYGYTFGSGTRLTVV.

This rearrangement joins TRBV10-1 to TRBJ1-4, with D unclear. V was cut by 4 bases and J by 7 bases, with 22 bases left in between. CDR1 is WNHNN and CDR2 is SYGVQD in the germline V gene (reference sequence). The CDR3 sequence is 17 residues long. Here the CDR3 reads CASSASGAGPGGEKLFF. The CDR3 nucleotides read TGCGCCAGCAGTGCCTCCGGAGCAGGACCAGGAGGTGAAAAACTGTTTTTT.

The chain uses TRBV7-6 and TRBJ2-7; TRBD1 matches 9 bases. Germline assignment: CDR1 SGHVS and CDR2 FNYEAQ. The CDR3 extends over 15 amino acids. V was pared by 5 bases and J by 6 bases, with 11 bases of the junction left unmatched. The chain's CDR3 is CASSHPGTGQGEQYF. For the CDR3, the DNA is TGTGCCAGCAGCCACCCTGGGACAGGGCAAGGCGAGCAGTACTTC.

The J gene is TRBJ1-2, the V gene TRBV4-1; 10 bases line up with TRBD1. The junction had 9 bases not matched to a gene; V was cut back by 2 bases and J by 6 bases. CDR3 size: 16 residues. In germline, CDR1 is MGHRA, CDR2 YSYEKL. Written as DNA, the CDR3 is TGCGCCAGCAGCCAAAAAACCGGGACAGGGGTTCATGGCTACACCTTC. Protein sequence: CASSQKTGTGVHGYTF.

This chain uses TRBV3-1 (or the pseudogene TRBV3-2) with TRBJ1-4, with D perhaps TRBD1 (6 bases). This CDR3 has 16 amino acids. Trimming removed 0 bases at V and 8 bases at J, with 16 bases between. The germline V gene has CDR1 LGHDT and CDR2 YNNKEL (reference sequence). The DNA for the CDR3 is TGTGCCAGCAGCCAAGATATGGGGACTAGGGGGGAAAAACTGTTTTTT. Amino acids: CASSQDMGTRGEKLFF.

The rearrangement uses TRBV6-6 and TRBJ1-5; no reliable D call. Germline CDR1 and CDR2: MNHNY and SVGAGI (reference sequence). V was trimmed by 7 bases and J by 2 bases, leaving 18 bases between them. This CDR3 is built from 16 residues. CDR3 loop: CASNHPGRVGNQPQHF. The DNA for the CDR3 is TGTGCCAGCAACCACCCCGGGAGGGTCGGCAATCAGCCCCAGCATTTT.

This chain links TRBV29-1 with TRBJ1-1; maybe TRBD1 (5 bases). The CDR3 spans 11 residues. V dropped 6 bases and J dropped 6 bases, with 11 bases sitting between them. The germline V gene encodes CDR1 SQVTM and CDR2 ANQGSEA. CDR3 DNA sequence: TGCAGCGTCCCCTCAGGGCCTGAAGCTTTCTTT. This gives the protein CSVPSGPEAFF.

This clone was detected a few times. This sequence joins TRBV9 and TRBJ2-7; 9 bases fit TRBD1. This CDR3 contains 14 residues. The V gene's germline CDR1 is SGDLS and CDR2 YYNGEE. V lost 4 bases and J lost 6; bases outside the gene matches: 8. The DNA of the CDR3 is TGTGCCAGCAGCACCCGCCCGACAGGGGGCGAGCAGTACTTC. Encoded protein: CASSTRPTGGEQYF.

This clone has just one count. For the CDR3, the DNA is TGTGCCAGTAGCCCCAGGGGGCGAGGGGATCAGCCCCAGCATTTT. This gives the protein CASSPRGRGDQPQHF. The chain employs TRBV19 and TRBJ1-5; 8 nucleotides line up with TRBD1. Germline V CDR1 and CDR2: LNHDA, SQIVND (reference sequence). Germline trimming cut 6 bases from V and 5 bases from J; bases unmatched to any gene: 9. The CDR3 totals 15 residues.

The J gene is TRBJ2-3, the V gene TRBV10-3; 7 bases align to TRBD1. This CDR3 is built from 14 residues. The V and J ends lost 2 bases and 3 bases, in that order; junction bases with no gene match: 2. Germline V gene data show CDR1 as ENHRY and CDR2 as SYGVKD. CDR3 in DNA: TGTGCCATCAGTGAGACAGGGGTGACAGATACGCAGTATTTT. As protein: CAISETGVTDTQYF.

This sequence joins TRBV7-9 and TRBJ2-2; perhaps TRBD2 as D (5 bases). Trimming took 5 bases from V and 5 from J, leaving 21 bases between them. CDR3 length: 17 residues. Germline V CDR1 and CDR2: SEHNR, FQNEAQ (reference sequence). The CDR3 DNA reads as TGTGCCAGCAGCGCGAACCCCGGAGGTGGTGGGACCGGGGAGCTGTTTTTT. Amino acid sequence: CASSANPGGGGTGELFF.